This T cell receptor (beta chain) was sequenced during a study of T cells in localized non-small cell lung cancer. About this clone itself: Its antigen is still unknown.

V was clipped by 2 bases and J by 5 bases, with 15 bases between them. This CDR3 is built from 15 residues. The V gene's germline CDR1 is LNHDA and CDR2 SQIVND (reference sequence). Overall study findings and caveats: Adjacent lung had a median roughly 60 of the 100 largest tumor clones.

Repertoires were generated with immunoSEQ multiplex PCR, while TCRdb's copy carries only in-frame clones and drops some. The sample has 30,000 to 35,000 clones, roughly 90% seen once. The sequenced sample was peripheral blood, obtained before any cancer treatment. The receptor comes from a female donor older than 55 with stage I lung adenocarcinoma. The gene calls are TRBV19 and TRBJ2-5, with D unresolved. The CDR3 nucleotides are TGTGCCAGTAGTATAAGGGCCCGGGCCTTTGAGACCCAGTACTTC. Its translation is CASSIRARAFETQYF.